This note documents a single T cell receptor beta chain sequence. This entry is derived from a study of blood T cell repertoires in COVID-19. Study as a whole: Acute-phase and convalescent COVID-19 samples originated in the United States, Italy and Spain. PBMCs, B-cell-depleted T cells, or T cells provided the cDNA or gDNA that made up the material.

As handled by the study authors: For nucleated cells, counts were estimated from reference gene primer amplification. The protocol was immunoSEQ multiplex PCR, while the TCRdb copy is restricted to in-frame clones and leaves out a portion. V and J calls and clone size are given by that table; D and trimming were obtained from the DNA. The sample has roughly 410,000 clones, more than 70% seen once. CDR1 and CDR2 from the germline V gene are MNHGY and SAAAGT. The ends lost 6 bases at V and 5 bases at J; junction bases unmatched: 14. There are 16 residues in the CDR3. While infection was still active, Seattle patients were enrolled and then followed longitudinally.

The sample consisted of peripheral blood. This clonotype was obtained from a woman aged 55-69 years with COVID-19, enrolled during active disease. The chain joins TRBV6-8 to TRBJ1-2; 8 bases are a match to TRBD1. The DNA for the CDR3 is TGTGCCAGCAGCGAGGAATCGGACAGGGCTTCGTATGGCTACACCTTC. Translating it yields CASSEESDRASYGYTF.